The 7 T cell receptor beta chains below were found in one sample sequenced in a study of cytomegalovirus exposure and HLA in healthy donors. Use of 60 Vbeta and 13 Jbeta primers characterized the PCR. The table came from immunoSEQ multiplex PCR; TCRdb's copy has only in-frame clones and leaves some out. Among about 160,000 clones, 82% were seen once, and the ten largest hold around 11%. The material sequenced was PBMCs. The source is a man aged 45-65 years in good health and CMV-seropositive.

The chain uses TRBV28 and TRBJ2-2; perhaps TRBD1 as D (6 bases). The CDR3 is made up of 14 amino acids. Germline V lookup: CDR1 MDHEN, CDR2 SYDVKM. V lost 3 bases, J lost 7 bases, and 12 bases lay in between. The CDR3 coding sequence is TGTGCCAGCAGTTTCTACAGGGCCGGCGGGGAGCTGTTTTTT. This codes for CASSFYRAGGELFF.

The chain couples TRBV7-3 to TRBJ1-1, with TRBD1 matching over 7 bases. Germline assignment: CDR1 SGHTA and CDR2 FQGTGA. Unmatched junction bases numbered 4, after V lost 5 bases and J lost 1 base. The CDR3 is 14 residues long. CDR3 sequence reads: CASSEGGPNTEAFF. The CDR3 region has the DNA TGTGCCAGCAGCGAAGGGGGCCCGAACACTGAAGCTTTCTTT.

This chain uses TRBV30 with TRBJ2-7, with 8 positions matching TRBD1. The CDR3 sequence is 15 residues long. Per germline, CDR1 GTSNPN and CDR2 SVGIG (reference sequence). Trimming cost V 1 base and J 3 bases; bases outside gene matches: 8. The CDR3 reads CAWSDQEQGGYEQYF. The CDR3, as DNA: TGTGCCTGGAGTGACCAAGAACAGGGGGGCTACGAGCAGTACTTC.

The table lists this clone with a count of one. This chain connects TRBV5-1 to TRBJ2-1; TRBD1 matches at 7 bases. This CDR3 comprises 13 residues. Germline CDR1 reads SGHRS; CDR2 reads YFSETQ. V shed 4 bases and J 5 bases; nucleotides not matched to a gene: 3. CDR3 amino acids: CASSRGQDNEQFF. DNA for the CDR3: TGCGCCAGCAGCAGAGGACAGGACAATGAGCAGTTCTTC.

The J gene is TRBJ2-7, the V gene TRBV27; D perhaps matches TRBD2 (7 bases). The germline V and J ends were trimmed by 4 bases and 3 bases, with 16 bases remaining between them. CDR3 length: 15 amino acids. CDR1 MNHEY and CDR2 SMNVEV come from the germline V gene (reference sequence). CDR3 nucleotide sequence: TGTGCCAGCAGTTCGCCGGGGGGCCTTGGCTACGAGCAGTACTTC. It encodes CASSSPGGLGYEQYF.

The CDR3, as DNA: TGTGCCAGCAGTGACCCGAGGATGTCAAGCTCCTACGAGCAGTACTTC. As protein: CASSDPRMSSSYEQYF. The chain couples TRBV6-1 to TRBJ2-7; no reliable D call. Germline V lookup: CDR1 MNHNS, CDR2 SASEGT. The CDR3 totals 16 residues. Between the trimmed V and J ends, which lost 3 bases and 0 bases, there was a span of 15 bases.

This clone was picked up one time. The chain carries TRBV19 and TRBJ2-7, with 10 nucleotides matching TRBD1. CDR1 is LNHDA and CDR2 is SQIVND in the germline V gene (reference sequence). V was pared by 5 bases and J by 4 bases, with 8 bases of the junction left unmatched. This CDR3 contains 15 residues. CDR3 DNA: TGTGCCAGTAGTCCCGGGACAGGGGCTACTTACGAGCAGTACTTC. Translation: CASSPGTGATYEQYF.